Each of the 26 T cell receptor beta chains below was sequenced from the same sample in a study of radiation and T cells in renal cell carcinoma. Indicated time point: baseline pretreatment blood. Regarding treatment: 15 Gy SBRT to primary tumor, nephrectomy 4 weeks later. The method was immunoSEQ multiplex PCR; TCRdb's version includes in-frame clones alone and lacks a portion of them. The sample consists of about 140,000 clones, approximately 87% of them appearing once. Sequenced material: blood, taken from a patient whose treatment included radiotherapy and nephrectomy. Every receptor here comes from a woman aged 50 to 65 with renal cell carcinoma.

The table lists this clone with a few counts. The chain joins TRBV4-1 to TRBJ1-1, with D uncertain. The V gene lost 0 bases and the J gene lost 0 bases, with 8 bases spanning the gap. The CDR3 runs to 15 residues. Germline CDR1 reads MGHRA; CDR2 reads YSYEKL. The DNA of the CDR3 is TGCGCCAGCAGCCAAGAGCGGACGGTGAACACTGAAGCTTTCTTT. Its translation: CASSQERTVNTEAFF.

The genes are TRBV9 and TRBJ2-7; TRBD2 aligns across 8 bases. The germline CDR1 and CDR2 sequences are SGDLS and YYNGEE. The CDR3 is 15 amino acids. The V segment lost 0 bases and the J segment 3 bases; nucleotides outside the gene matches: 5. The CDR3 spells CASSVGGSGIYEQYF. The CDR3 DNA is TGTGCCAGCAGCGTAGGAGGTAGCGGGATCTACGAGCAGTACTTC.

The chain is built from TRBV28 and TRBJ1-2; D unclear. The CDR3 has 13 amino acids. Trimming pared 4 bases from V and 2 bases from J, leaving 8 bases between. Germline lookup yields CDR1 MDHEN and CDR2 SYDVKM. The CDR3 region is CASSSGRNYGYTF. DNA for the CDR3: TGTGCCAGCAGTTCAGGACGGAACTATGGCTACACCTTC.

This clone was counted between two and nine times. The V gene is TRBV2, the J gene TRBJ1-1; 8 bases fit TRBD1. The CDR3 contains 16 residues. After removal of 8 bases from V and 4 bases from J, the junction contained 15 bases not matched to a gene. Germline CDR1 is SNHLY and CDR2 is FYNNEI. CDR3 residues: CASGQDQGARSTEAFF. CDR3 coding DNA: TGTGCCAGCGGACAGGATCAGGGGGCGAGGAGCACTGAAGCTTTCTTT.

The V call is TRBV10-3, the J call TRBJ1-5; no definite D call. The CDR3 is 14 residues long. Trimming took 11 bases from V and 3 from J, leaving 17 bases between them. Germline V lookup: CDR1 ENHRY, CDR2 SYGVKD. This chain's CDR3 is CASDPTANNQPQHF. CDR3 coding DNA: TGTGCCTCCGACCCTACAGCGAACAATCAGCCCCAGCATTTT.

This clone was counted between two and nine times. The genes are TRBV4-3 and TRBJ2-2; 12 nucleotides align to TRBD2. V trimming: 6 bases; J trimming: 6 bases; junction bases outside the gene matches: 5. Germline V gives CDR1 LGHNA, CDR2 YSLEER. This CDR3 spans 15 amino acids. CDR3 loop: CASRASGREAGELFF. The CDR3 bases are TGCGCCAGCAGAGCTAGCGGGAGGGAAGCCGGGGAGCTGTTTTTT.

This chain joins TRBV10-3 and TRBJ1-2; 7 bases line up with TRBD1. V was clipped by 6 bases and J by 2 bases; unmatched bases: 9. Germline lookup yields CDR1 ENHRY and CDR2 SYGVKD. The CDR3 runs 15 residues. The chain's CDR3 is CAIRNRDSGNYGYTF. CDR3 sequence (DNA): TGTGCCATCAGAAACCGGGACAGCGGGAACTATGGCTACACCTTC.

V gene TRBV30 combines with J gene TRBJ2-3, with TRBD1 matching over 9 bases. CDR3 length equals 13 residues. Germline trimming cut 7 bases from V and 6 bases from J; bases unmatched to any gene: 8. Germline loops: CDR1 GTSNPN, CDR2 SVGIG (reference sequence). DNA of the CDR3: TGTGCCTCCCCGGGACAGGGAGGTGATACGCAGTATTTT. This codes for CASPGQGGDTQYF.

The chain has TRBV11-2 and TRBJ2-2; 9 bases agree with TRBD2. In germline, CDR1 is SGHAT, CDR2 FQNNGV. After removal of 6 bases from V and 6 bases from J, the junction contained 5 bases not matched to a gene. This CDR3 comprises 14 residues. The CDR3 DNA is TGTGCCAGCAGTTTCGGGACTAGCCCCGGGGAGCTGTTTTTT. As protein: CASSFGTSPGELFF.

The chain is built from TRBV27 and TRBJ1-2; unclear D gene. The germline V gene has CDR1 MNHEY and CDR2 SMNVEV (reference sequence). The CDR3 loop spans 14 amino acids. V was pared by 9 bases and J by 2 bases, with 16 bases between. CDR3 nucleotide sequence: TGTGCCAGTTCTTCCGGGAGTTCGAACTATGGCTACACCTTC. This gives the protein CASSSGSSNYGYTF.

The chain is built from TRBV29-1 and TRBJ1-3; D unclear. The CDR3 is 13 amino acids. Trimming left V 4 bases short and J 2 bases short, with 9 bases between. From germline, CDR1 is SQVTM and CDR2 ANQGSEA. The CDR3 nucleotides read TGCAGCGTTGTAGAAGTCGCTGGAAACACCATATATTTT. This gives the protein CSVVEVAGNTIYF. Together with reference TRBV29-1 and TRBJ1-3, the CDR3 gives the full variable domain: SAVISQKPSRDICQRGTSLTIQCQVDSQVTMMFWYRQQPGQSLTLIATANQGSEATYESGFVIDKFPISRPNLTFSTLTVSNMSPEDSSIYLCSVVEVAGNTIYFGEGSWLTVV.

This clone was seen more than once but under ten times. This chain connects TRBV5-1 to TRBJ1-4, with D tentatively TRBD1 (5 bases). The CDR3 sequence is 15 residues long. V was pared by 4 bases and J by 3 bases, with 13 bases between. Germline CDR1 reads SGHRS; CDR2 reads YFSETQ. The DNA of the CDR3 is TGCGCCAGCAGCCCCGGACGGACATCTAATGAAAAACTGTTTTTT. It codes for CASSPGRTSNEKLFF.

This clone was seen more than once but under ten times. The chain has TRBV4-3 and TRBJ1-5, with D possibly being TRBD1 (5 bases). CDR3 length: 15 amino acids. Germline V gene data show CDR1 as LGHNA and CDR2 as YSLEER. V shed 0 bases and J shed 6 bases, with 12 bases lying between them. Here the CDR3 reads CASSQDRRGTQPQHF. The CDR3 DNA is TGCGCCAGCAGCCAAGATAGAAGGGGCACTCAGCCCCAGCATTTT.

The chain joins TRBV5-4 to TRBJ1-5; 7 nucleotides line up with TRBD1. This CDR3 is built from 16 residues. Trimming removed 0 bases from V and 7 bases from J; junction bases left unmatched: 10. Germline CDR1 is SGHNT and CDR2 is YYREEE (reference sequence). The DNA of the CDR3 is TGTGCCAGCAGCTTGGGCCCGCCAGGGGGAATGCAGCCCCAGCATTTT. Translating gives CASSLGPPGGMQPQHF.

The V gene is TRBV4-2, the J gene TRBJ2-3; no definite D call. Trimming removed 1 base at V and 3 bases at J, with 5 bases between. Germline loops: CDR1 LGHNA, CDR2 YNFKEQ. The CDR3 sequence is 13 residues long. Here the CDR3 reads CASSQVGTDTQYF. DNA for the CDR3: TGTGCCAGCAGCCAAGTGGGGACAGATACGCAGTATTTT.

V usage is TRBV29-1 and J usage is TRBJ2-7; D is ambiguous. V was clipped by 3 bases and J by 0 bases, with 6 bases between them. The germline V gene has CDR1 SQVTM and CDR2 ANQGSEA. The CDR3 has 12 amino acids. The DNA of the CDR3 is TGCAGCGTTGATACGGGCTCCTACGAGCAGTACTTC. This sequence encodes CSVDTGSYEQYF.

CDR3 loop: CAGTGRDGYTF. The CDR3 bases are TGTGCCGGGACAGGTCGGGATGGCTACACCTTC. The chain employs TRBV6-6 and TRBJ1-2; 8 bases match TRBD1. CDR1 MNHNY and CDR2 SVGAGI come from the germline V gene (reference sequence). V was pared by 11 bases and J by 6 bases, with 5 bases of the junction left unmatched. The CDR3 totals 11 residues.

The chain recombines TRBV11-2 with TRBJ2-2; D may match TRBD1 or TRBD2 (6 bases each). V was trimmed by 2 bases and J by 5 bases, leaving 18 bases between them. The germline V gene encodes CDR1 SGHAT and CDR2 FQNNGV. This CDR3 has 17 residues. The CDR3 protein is CASSLTRGEGGTGELFF. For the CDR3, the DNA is TGTGCCAGCAGCTTAACCAGGGGTGAGGGAGGTACCGGGGAGCTGTTTTTT.

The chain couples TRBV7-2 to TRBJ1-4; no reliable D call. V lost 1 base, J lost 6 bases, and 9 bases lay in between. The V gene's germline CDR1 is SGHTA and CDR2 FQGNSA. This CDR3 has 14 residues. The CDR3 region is CASSLGGYDEKLFF. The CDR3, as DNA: TGTGCCAGCAGCTTAGGAGGGTATGATGAAAAACTGTTTTTT.

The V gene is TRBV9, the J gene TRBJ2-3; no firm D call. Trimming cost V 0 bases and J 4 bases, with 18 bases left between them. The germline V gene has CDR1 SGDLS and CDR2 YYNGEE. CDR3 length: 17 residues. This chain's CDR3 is CASSVVSIPGEADTQYF. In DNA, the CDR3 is TGTGCCAGCAGCGTAGTTAGCATACCCGGTGAAGCAGATACGCAGTATTTT.

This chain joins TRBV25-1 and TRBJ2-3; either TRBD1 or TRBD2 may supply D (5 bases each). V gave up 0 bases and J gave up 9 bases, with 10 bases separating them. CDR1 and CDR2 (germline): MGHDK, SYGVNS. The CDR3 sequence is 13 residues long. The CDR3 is CASSEYWGYTQYF. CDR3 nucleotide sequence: TGTGCCAGCAGTGAATATTGGGGGTACACGCAGTATTTT. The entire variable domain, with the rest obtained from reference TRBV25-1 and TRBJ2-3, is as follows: EADIYQTPRYLVIGTGKKITLECSQTMGHDKMYWYQQDPGMELHLIHYSYGVNSTEKGDLSSESTVSRIRTEHFPLTLESARPSHTSQYLCASSEYWGYTQYFGPGTRLTVL.

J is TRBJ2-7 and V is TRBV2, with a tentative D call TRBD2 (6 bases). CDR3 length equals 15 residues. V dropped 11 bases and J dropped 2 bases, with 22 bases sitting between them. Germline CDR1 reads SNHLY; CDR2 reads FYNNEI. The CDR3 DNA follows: TGTGCCGGGGGGTATGACGCGACCCGGGCCTACGAGCAGTACTTC. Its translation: CAGGYDATRAYEQYF. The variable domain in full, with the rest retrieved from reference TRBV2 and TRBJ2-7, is EPEVTQTPSHQVTQMGQEVILRCVPISNHLYFYWYRQILGQKVEFLVSFYNNEISEKSEIFDDQFSVERPDGSNFTLKIRSTKLEDSAMYFCAGGYDATRAYEQYFGPGTRLTVT.

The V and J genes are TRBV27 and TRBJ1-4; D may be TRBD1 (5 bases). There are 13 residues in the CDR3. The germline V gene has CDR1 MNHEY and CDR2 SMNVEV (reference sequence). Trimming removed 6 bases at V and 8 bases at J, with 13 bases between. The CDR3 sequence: CASRRWDQEKLFF. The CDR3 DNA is TGTGCCAGCAGACGCTGGGACCAAGAAAAACTGTTTTTT.

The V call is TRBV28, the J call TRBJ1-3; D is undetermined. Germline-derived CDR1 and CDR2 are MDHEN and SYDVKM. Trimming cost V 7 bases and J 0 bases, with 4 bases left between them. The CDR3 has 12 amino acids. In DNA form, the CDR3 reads TGTGCCAGCATAGCCTCTGGAAACACCATATATTTT. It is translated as CASIASGNTIYF.

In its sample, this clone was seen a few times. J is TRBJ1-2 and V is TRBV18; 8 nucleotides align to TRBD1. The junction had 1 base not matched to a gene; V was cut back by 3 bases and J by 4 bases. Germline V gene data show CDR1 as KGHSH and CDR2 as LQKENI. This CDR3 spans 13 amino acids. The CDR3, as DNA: TGTGCCAGCTCACCCGGGACAGGCTATGGCTACACCTTC. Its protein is CASSPGTGYGYTF.

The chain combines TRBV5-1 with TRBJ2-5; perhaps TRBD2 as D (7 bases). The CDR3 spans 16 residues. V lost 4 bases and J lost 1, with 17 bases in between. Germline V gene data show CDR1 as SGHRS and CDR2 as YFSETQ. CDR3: CASSPESAGAQETQYF. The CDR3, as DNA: TGCGCCAGCAGCCCGGAGTCCGCGGGGGCCCAAGAGACCCAGTACTTC.